The 26 T cell receptor beta chains in this list originate from one sample, sequenced in a study of identical twins. TCRdb re-derived calls from the 5' RACE reads in MiXCR, one entry per CDR3 protein. The sample has more than 400,000 distinct CDR3 sequences, about 16% seen once. This sample was shared with a second study, whose subject was yellow fever vaccine responses in identical twins.

Specimen: CD4+ T cells sorted from blood. All receptors come from a woman in her late teens or twenties in good health.

This clonotype showed up just once. The rearrangement links TRBV10-1 to TRBJ2-5; the match to TRBD2 covers 8 bases. CDR1 is WNHNN and CDR2 is SYGVQD in the germline V gene (reference sequence). The length of the CDR3 is 14 residues. V gave up 5 bases and J gave up 4 bases; unmatched junction bases: 6. The CDR3 DNA sequence: TGCGCCAGCAGTACGGGAGGGTCGGTAGAGACCCAGTACTTC. As protein: CASSTGGSVETQYF.

The rearrangement joins TRBV5-1 to TRBJ2-1; D assignment may be TRBD1 or TRBD2 (5 bases each). The CDR3 is 15 amino acids. The ends were cut back, 2 bases at V and 9 bases at J, with 18 bases in the middle. Germline CDR1 is SGHRS and CDR2 is YFSETQ. In DNA, the CDR3 is TGCGCCAGCAGCTTCGGTCAGGCCACTGGGGGTGAGCAGTTCTTC. Translated, it gives CASSFGQATGGEQFF.

This clonotype was recorded many times. The chain couples TRBV6-5 to TRBJ2-1; weak D call: TRBD2 (6 bases). Germline assignment: CDR1 MNHEY and CDR2 SVGAGI. V lost 0 bases to trimming and J lost 8 bases, with 17 bases between them. This CDR3 spans 16 amino acids. The CDR3 region has the DNA TGTGCCAGCAGTTACTCGGGTAGCGGAGCCTTGCATGAGCAGTTCTTC. Its translation is CASSYSGSGALHEQFF.

This rearrangement joins TRBV12-3 or TRBV12-4 to TRBJ2-6; D is perhaps TRBD2 (6 bases). V gave up 1 base and J gave up 1 base, with 11 bases separating them. The CDR3 totals 17 residues. The CDR3 region is CASSLGGGGSGANVLTF. CDR3 bases: TGTGCCAGCAGTTTAGGAGGTGGGGGGTCTGGGGCCAACGTCCTGACTTTC.

The rearrangement links TRBV18 to TRBJ1-3, with TRBD1 as a possible D gene (6 bases). Germline CDR1 is KGHSH and CDR2 is LQKENI. This CDR3 spans 15 amino acids. The V gene lost 0 bases and the J gene lost 4 bases, with 10 bases spanning the gap. The CDR3 DNA sequence: TGTGCCAGCTCACCACCGGGACACATGGGAAACACCATATATTTT. This gives the protein CASSPPGHMGNTIYF.

The chain uses TRBV25-1 and TRBJ2-2; D possibly corresponds to TRBD2 (6 bases). Germline CDR1 MGHDK, CDR2 SYGVNS. The CDR3 has 15 amino acids. V was clipped by 3 bases and J by 1 base, with 9 bases between them. CDR3 sequence reads: CASSDPGRNTGELFF. As DNA, the CDR3 is TGTGCCAGCAGTGACCCCGGGAGGAACACCGGGGAGCTGTTTTTT.

In its sample, this clonotype was seen many times. V and J are TRBV5-1 and TRBJ2-1, with D possibly being TRBD1 or TRBD2 (5 bases each). The CDR3 is 15 amino acids. Germline V gene data show CDR1 as SGHRS and CDR2 as YFSETQ. V shed 4 bases and J shed 0 bases, with 11 bases lying between them. CDR3 nucleotide sequence: TGCGCCAGCAGCCTGGGGACCCGCTCCTACAATGAGCAGTTCTTC. Protein sequence: CASSLGTRSYNEQFF.

The J gene is TRBJ2-7, the V gene TRBV7-2, with a tentative D call TRBD2 (5 bases). The V gene lost 1 base and the J gene lost 3 bases, with 16 bases spanning the gap. Germline V gene data show CDR1 as SGHTA and CDR2 as FQGNSA. CDR3 size: 16 residues. CDR3: CASSLVASRSRYEQYF. Written as DNA, the CDR3 is TGTGCCAGCAGCTTAGTGGCTAGCAGGAGTCGCTACGAGCAGTACTTC.

The DNA of the CDR3 is TGCGCCAGCAGCTTGGAGGGGACTAGCGGGGGGGCTCCTTACAATGAGCAGTTCTTC. It codes for CASSLEGTSGGAPYNEQFF. V gene TRBV5-1 combines with J gene TRBJ2-1; 16 bases line up with TRBD2. The CDR3 contains 19 residues. Unmatched junction bases numbered 7, after V lost 0 bases and J lost 4 bases. From germline, CDR1 is SGHRS and CDR2 YFSETQ.

The chain links TRBV29-1 to TRBJ2-5; 15 bases map to TRBD2. CDR3 size: 19 residues. Trimming at V came to 6 bases and at J to 4 bases, leaving 18 bases not matched to a gene. Germline lookup yields CDR1 SQVTM and CDR2 ANQGSEA. The CDR3 DNA reads as TGCAGCGTCGCACGGTCCGCCGGGACTAGCGGGAGGTTTCGAGAGACCCAGTACTTC. This codes for CSVARSAGTSGRFRETQYF.

In this sample, this clonotype turned up a few times. The chain joins TRBV20-1 to TRBJ2-5, with 8 bases matching TRBD2. The CDR3 extends over 14 amino acids. Germline CDR1 and CDR2: DFQATT and SNEGSKA (reference sequence). The V gene end was trimmed by 3 bases and the J gene end by 5 bases; junction bases not matched to a gene: 8. Here the CDR3 DNA reads TGCAGTGCTAGGGGCGGGAGGACCCGTGAGACCCAGTACTTC. Its translation: CSARGGRTRETQYF.

This clonotype was detected only a few times. This chain links TRBV12-3 or TRBV12-4 with TRBJ1-5, with D possibly matching TRBD1 (5 bases). V shed 5 bases and J shed 1 base, with 12 bases lying between them. The CDR3 extends over 15 amino acids. CDR3 region: CASSPPGPSNQPQHF. In DNA, the CDR3 is TGTGCCAGCAGTCCCCCGGGGCCCAGCAATCAGCCCCAGCATTTT.

This chain joins TRBV20-1 and TRBJ2-1; the match to TRBD2 covers 8 bases. The V segment lost 4 bases and the J segment 9 bases; nucleotides outside the gene matches: 8. Germline lookup yields CDR1 DFQATT and CDR2 SNEGSKA (reference sequence). The CDR3 has 13 amino acids. The CDR3 loop is CSATGTSNTEQFF. In DNA, the CDR3 is TGCAGTGCTACCGGGACTAGTAACACTGAGCAGTTCTTC.

The V and J genes are TRBV20-1 and TRBJ2-3; D is unclear. CDR1 and CDR2 (germline): DFQATT, SNEGSKA (reference sequence). The CDR3 spans 15 residues. V dropped 1 base and J dropped 0 bases, with 11 bases sitting between them. The CDR3 DNA reads as TGCAGTGCTAGAGGGCACCGACTTAGCACAGATACGCAGTATTTT. As protein: CSARGHRLSTDTQYF.

V gene TRBV3-1 combines with J gene TRBJ2-1; TRBD2 agrees at 7 bases. The germline V gene encodes CDR1 LGHDT and CDR2 YNNKEL (reference sequence). The V gene end was trimmed by 0 bases and the J gene end by 2 bases; junction bases not matched to a gene: 7. There are 17 residues in the CDR3. The DNA of the CDR3 is TGTGCCAGCAGCCAAGATTATGGGCGGGGGACCTACAATGAGCAGTTCTTC. As protein: CASSQDYGRGTYNEQFF.

This clonotype was recorded a few times. The chain has TRBV6-2 or TRBV6-3 and TRBJ2-7, with 7 nucleotides matching TRBD2. The CDR3 spans 16 residues. Losses at the gene ends were 6 bases for V and 6 bases for J; bases not matched to a gene: 17. From germline, CDR1 is MNHEY and CDR2 SVGEGT. CDR3 amino acids: CASSPGGGGAIREQYV. DNA for the CDR3: TGTGCCAGCAGCCCCGGAGGCGGGGGAGCGATCCGCGAGCAGTACGTC.

The chain links TRBV7-2 to TRBJ2-5; 7 nucleotides match TRBD1. CDR3 length: 14 amino acids. Germline V lookup: CDR1 SGHTA, CDR2 FQGNSA. The V segment lost 5 bases and the J segment 5 bases; nucleotides outside the gene matches: 8. The CDR3 loop reads CASSPEGAVETQYF. CDR3 DNA sequence: TGTGCCAGCAGCCCCGAGGGGGCGGTGGAGACCCAGTACTTC.

This chain connects TRBV5-5 to TRBJ2-1; 14 bases map to TRBD2. Germline CDR1 is SGHKS and CDR2 is YYEKEE (reference sequence). Losses at the gene ends were 3 bases for V and 12 bases for J; bases not matched to a gene: 8. There are 15 residues in the CDR3. CDR3 sequence: CASSWGLAGEVRQFF. The CDR3 nucleotides read TGTGCCAGCAGCTGGGGACTAGCGGGAGAGGTGCGGCAGTTCTTC.

The V and J genes are TRBV10-3 and TRBJ2-7; TRBD1 agrees at 7 bases. Germline values: CDR1 ENHRY, CDR2 SYGVKD. The J segment lost 3 bases and the V segment lost 9 bases, leaving 2 bases of the junction unmatched. The CDR3 consists of 11 residues. Here the CDR3 DNA reads TGTGCCATTCGACAGGGCTACGAGCAGTACTTC. Translated: CAIRQGYEQYF.

This clonotype was seen more than once but under ten times. The rearrangement links TRBV7-9 to TRBJ2-5; D gene uncertain. Deletions cut 1 base from V and 9 bases from J, with 15 bases between. The CDR3 contains 14 residues. From germline, CDR1 is SEHNR and CDR2 FQNEAQ (reference sequence). The CDR3 is CASSLGSAWVAQYF. CDR3 DNA sequence: TGTGCCAGCAGCTTAGGTTCGGCGTGGGTGGCCCAGTACTTC.

V is TRBV24-1 and J is TRBJ2-6, with D perhaps matching TRBD1 (6 bases). This CDR3 spans 17 amino acids. Germline-derived CDR1 and CDR2 are KGHDR and SFDVKD. Trimming left V 9 bases short and J 0 bases short, with 17 bases between. The CDR3 bases are TGTGCCACCGGCGGACAGCACCCTATCTCTGGGGCCAACGTCCTGACTTTC. Residues: CATGGQHPISGANVLTF.

This clonotype has more than one count but fewer than ten. This sequence joins TRBV14 and TRBJ2-1; D call uncertain. The CDR3 covers 13 residues. CDR1 and CDR2 from the germline V gene are SGHDN and FVKESK. Trimming removed 0 bases at V and 9 bases at J, with 9 bases between. The CDR3 reads CASSQDVVGEQFF. The CDR3 region has the DNA TGTGCCAGCAGCCAAGATGTAGTGGGTGAGCAGTTCTTC. Full variable domain (outside the CDR3, taken from reference TRBV14 and TRBJ2-1): EAGVTQFPSHSVIEKGQTVTLRCDPISGHDNLYWYRRVMGKEIKFLLHFVKESKQDESGMPNNRFLAERTGGTYSTLKVQPAELEDSGVYFCASSQDVVGEQFFGPGTRLTVL.

This chain uses TRBV20-1 with TRBJ2-5, with D perhaps TRBD1 or TRBD2 (6 bases each). This CDR3 has 15 residues. The V gene lost 3 bases and the J gene lost 2 bases, with 16 bases spanning the gap. Germline-derived CDR1 and CDR2 are DFQATT and SNEGSKA (reference sequence). The CDR3 bases are TGCAGTGCTAGGGACTACAGGGTCTCGCAAGAGACCCAGTACTTC. Translated: CSARDYRVSQETQYF.

This clonotype occurred a few times. The rearrangement joins TRBV7-7 to TRBJ2-2, with 9 bases that match TRBD1. The CDR3 length is 16 residues. V gave up 8 bases and J gave up 4 bases; unmatched junction bases: 11. CDR1 SSHAT and CDR2 FNYEAQ come from the germline V gene (reference sequence). The DNA for the CDR3 is TGTGCCAGCTGGATAAGGACAGGGGTAACCACCGGGGAGCTGTTTTTT. This encodes CASWIRTGVTTGELFF.

This clonotype was observed many times. The CDR3 DNA is TGTGCCAGCAGCCAAGCAGGGTTTGGCTACACCTTC. Its protein product is CASSQAGFGYTF. The chain couples TRBV3-1 to TRBJ1-2; TRBD1 is a possible D gene (5 bases). V lost 1 base and J lost 7, with 7 bases in between. The CDR3 covers 12 residues. The germline CDR1 and CDR2 sequences are LGHDT and YNNKEL (reference sequence). The full variable domain, rest sourced from reference TRBV3-1 and TRBJ1-2, is DTAVSQTPKYLVTQMGNDKSIKCEQNLGHDTMYWYKQDSKKFLKIMFSYNNKELIINETVPNRFSPKSPDKAHLNLHINSLELGDSAVYFCASSQAGFGYTFGSGTRLTVV.

The rearrangement links TRBV5-1 to TRBJ2-1; 8 nucleotides line up with TRBD1. CDR1 is SGHRS and CDR2 is YFSETQ in the germline V gene. The length of the CDR3 is 15 residues. The V gene end was trimmed by 4 bases and the J gene end by 5 bases; junction bases not matched to a gene: 8. The CDR3 coding sequence is TGCGCCAGCAGCGGAAGGACAGGGTGGAACAATGAGCAGTTCTTC. This codes for CASSGRTGWNNEQFF.